These T cell receptor beta chains were read from a single sample in a study of PD-1 blockade in classical Hodgkin lymphoma. Assay used: immunoSEQ multiplex PCR; TCRdb lists only in-frame clones, some missing. This table holds around 30,000 clones, roughly 86% found once. Sequenced material: CD4+ T cells from blood, taken before the fourth cycle of nivolumab. These receptors all come from a human donor with classical Hodgkin lymphoma. Each CDR3 is given with its conserved first and last residue. D genes are given only for firm matches. Rows give clone size only sometimes, using once, few, many, or a class for an expanded clone.

j_call d_call v_call clone_size cdr3_aa cdr3_nt
TRBJ2-3 . TRBV15 . CATSQVSTDTQYF TGTGCCACCAGCCAGGTTAGCACAGATACGCAGTATTTT
TRBJ2-7 TRBD1 TRBV5-6 once CASSLAGTGNYEQYF TGTGCCAGCAGCTTGGCCGGGACAGGGAATTACGAGCAGTACTTC
TRBJ2-1 TRBD2 TRBV29-1 . CSVGGGSVYNEQFF TGCAGCGTTGGGGGCGGGAGTGTCTACAATGAGCAGTTCTTC
TRBJ1-1 TRBD1 TRBV5-1 . CASSSDRGAFF TGCGCCAGCAGCTCGGACAGGGGGGCTTTCTTT
TRBJ2-5 . TRBV5-1 . CASSLGGTSGETQYF TGCGCCAGCAGCTTGGGTGGCACATCGGGGGAGACCCAGTACTTC
TRBJ1-2 . TRBV15 . CATSRPQARAYYGYTF TGTGCCACCAGCAGACCCCAAGCTAGGGCGTACTATGGCTACACCTTC
TRBJ2-3 . TRBV21-1 . CARQGGRDTQYF TGTGCCAGGCAGGGGGGGAGAGATACGCAGTATTTT
TRBJ2-1 . TRBV18 . CASSPAAANEQFF TGTGCCAGCTCACCAGCGGCCGCCAATGAGCAGTTCTTC
TRBJ1-2 . TRBV2 few CASRKRTDSMGYTF TGTGCCAGCAGAAAGCGGACAGATTCTATGGGCTACACCTTC
TRBJ2-7 . TRBV28 . CASNKGHSYEQYF TGTGCCAGCAACAAGGGACACTCCTACGAGCAGTACTTC